A single sample gave rise to the 17 T cell receptor beta chains below, sequenced in a study of PD-L1 blockade in urothelial cancer. The time point is: pretreatment peripheral blood. The method was immunoSEQ multiplex PCR; TCRdb's version includes in-frame clones alone and lacks a portion of them. The data show 70,000 to 95,000 clones, roughly 89% seen once. Here the sequenced sample was PBMCs, taken around atezolizumab (anti-PD-L1) treatment. Receptors originate from a man in his 60s with urothelial cancer.

This chain uses TRBV19 with TRBJ2-3, with D tentatively TRBD2 (6 bases). The germline V gene has CDR1 LNHDA and CDR2 SQIVND (reference sequence). The germline V and J ends were trimmed by 4 bases and 5 bases, with 19 bases remaining between them. The CDR3 has 16 residues. CDR3 in DNA: TGTGCCAGTAGTACGATCGGGACTCGCGATCTAGATACGCAGTATTTT. This gives the protein CASSTIGTRDLDTQYF.

Only a few counts were recorded for this clone. The chain recombines TRBV7-3 with TRBJ1-1; tentatively, D is TRBD1 (5 bases). Germline V lookup: CDR1 SGHTA, CDR2 FQGTGA. V lost 1 base and J lost 10, with 13 bases in between. The CDR3 has 13 residues. Here the CDR3 reads CASSLSRGEVAFF. For the CDR3, the DNA is TGTGCCAGCAGCTTAAGCCGGGGGGAGGTAGCTTTCTTT.

This chain links TRBV6-1 with TRBJ2-1; TRBD2 agrees at 10 bases. CDR1 is MNHNS and CDR2 is SASEGT in the germline V gene. The V segment lost 6 bases and the J segment 8 bases; nucleotides outside the gene matches: 7. CDR3 length: 14 residues. CDR3 bases: TGTGCCAGCAGGCCAGCGGGGGGGCCCGATGAGCAGTTCTTC. It encodes CASRPAGGPDEQFF.

The V call is TRBV30, the J call TRBJ1-6, with TRBD1 matching 9 bases. Per germline, CDR1 GTSNPN and CDR2 SVGIG (reference sequence). The CDR3 consists of 20 residues. The V and J ends lost 6 bases and 0 bases, in that order; junction bases with no gene match: 18. CDR3 DNA: TGTGCCTGTTCCATGGGGACAGGGCTATGGGGCGGCTCCTATAATTCACCCCTCCACTTT. Translated, it gives CACSMGTGLWGGSYNSPLHF.

The CDR3 loop reads CASSLGTKLEAFF. In DNA, the CDR3 is TGTGCCAGCAGCTTAGGTACTAAGCTTGAAGCTTTCTTT. This chain connects TRBV11-2 to TRBJ1-1; D is ambiguous. The V end was cut by 1 base, the J end by 7 bases, with 10 bases between. Germline values: CDR1 SGHAT, CDR2 FQNNGV. This CDR3 has 13 residues.

This clone was seen a single time. This chain joins TRBV6-6 and TRBJ1-3, with a weak D call TRBD1 (5 bases). Germline lookup yields CDR1 MNHNY and CDR2 SVGAGI (reference sequence). The CDR3 is 15 residues long. Trimming stripped 5 bases from V and 2 bases from J, with 13 bases between. The CDR3 loop reads CASSRGEAPGNTIYF. The CDR3, as DNA: TGTGCCAGCAGTCGGGGGGAAGCCCCTGGAAACACCATATATTTT.

This chain's CDR3 is CASSSQRDEHQPQHF. DNA of the CDR3: TGTGCCAGCAGCTCCCAACGGGATGAGCATCAGCCCCAGCATTTT. V and J are TRBV5-6 and TRBJ1-5; D remains unclear. The CDR3 is 15 residues long. V dropped 3 bases and J dropped 5 bases, with 15 bases sitting between them. Per germline, CDR1 SGHDT and CDR2 YYEEEE.

The V gene is TRBV5-6, the J gene TRBJ2-6; D gene uncertain. V shed 2 bases and J shed 0 bases, with 9 bases lying between them. The germline CDR1 and CDR2 sequences are SGHDT and YYEEEE. The CDR3 is 16 residues long. The CDR3 coding sequence is TGTGCCAGCAGCTTAATCCCGAGCTCTGGGGCCAACGTCCTGACTTTC. This translates into CASSLIPSSGANVLTF. Variable domain in full (rest from reference TRBV5-6 and TRBJ2-6): DAGVTQSPTHLIKTRGQQVTLRCSPKSGHDTVSWYQQALGQGPQFIFQYYEEEERQRGNFPDRFSGHQFPNYSSELNVNALLLGDSALYLCASSLIPSSGANVLTFGAGSRLTVL.

V is TRBV5-1 and J is TRBJ1-6; 9 nucleotides line up with TRBD1. This CDR3 has 16 amino acids. The V gene's germline CDR1 is SGHRS and CDR2 YFSETQ. V lost 4 bases, J lost 10 bases, and 12 bases stayed unmatched. The CDR3 bases are TGCGCCAGCAGCCTGGACAGGGGAGTTATTTCGTCACCCCTCCACTTT. Translation gives CASSLDRGVISSPLHF. The full variable domain, its missing parts supplied by reference TRBV5-1 and TRBJ1-6, is KAGVTQTPRYLIKTRGQQVTLSCSPISGHRSVSWYQQTPGQGLQFLFEYFSETQRNKGNFPGRFSGRQFSNSRSEMNVSTLELGDSALYLCASSLDRGVISSPLHFGNGTRLTVT.

In this sample, this clone turned up a few times. Within the sample, other DNA sequences also encode this same CDR3. V and J are TRBV27 and TRBJ1-1; D unclear. CDR1 is MNHEY, CDR2 SMNVEV, per germline (reference sequence). There are 13 residues in the CDR3. Trimming took off 5 bases at V and 5 bases at J, with 12 bases between the two ends. The CDR3 spells CASSLGRGTEAFF. CDR3 in DNA: TGTGCCAGCAGTCTGGGTCGAGGGACTGAAGCTTTCTTT.

V and J are TRBV6-4 and TRBJ2-7; 9 bases fit TRBD1. V lost 8 bases, J lost 6 bases, and 11 bases stayed unmatched. The CDR3 consists of 14 residues. The germline V gene has CDR1 MRHNA and CDR2 SNTAGT. This CDR3 reads CASGNRDRAFEQYF. Here the CDR3 DNA reads TGTGCCAGCGGAAACAGGGACAGGGCTTTCGAGCAGTACTTC.

This rearrangement joins TRBV29-1 to TRBJ1-2; tentatively, D is TRBD1 (5 bases). The V gene's germline CDR1 is SQVTM and CDR2 ANQGSEA. The V end lost 4 bases, the J end lost 1 base, and 13 bases lay between the germline ends. CDR3 size: 14 residues. Here the CDR3 reads CSVGTGLDNYGYTF. CDR3 bases: TGCAGCGTTGGGACGGGACTCGATAACTATGGCTACACCTTC.

The rearrangement uses TRBV20-1 and TRBJ1-2, with D perhaps matching TRBD1 (5 bases). Germline V gene data show CDR1 as DFQATT and CDR2 as SNEGSKA (reference sequence). This CDR3 is 11 amino acids long. Here the CDR3 DNA reads TGCAGCTGGCGGCAGGTCAAGGGGTACACCTTC. Its protein is CSWRQVKGYTF.

This clone was picked up one time. The chain combines TRBV7-9 with TRBJ1-2; D remains ambiguous. CDR3 size: 13 residues. Germline values: CDR1 SEHNR, CDR2 FQNEAQ (reference sequence). V shed 0 bases and J shed 8 bases, with 10 bases lying between them. In nucleotides, the CDR3 is TGTGCCAGCAGCTTAGCGACTAGGGCGGGCTACACCTTC. It translates to CASSLATRAGYTF.

V is TRBV28 and J is TRBJ2-7; the D is unclear. The CDR3 loop spans 16 amino acids. Germline assignment: CDR1 MDHEN and CDR2 SYDVKM. V lost 6 bases to trimming and J lost 1 base, with 19 bases between them. CDR3 sequence reads: CASSRPLSGASYEQYF. CDR3 DNA: TGTGCCAGCAGCCGCCCGCTTTCAGGCGCATCCTACGAGCAGTACTTC.

V is TRBV6-6 and J is TRBJ2-5; 7 positions agree with TRBD1. The last part of the DNA fits TRBJ2-7 better; the J call may be wrong. CDR1 is MNHNY and CDR2 is SVGAGI in the germline V gene (reference sequence). The length of the CDR3 is 13 residues. This chain's CDR3 is CASSTGATYEQYF. The CDR3 bases are TGTGCCAGCAGTACAGGGGCCACCTACGAGCAGTACTTC.

The chain has TRBV18 and TRBJ2-7; 9 bases map to TRBD1. CDR1 and CDR2 from the germline V gene are KGHSH and LQKENI. V lost 6 bases, J lost 7 bases, and 4 bases stayed unmatched. The CDR3 is 12 amino acids. CDR3 coding DNA: TGTGCCAGCTCCCCTGACAGGGGGGAGCAGTACTTC. This sequence encodes CASSPDRGEQYF. Full variable domain (rest looked up from reference TRBV18 and TRBJ2-7): NAGVMQNPRHLVRRRGQEARLRCSPMKGHSHVYWYRQLPEEGLKFMVYLQKENIIDESGMPKERFSAEFPKEGPSILRIQQVVRGDSAAYFCASSPDRGEQYFGPGTRLTVT.